The rows below give T cell receptor beta chains drawn from one sample of a study of OX40 agonist ivuxolimab in advanced cancers. Here immunoSEQ multiplex PCR was the method, and the copy in TCRdb shows in-frame clones only, minus some. This table holds 90,000 or so clones, approximately 87% found once. The material was CD4+ or CD8+ T cells sorted from blood, obtained in a trial of the OX40 agonist ivuxolimab. The source is an adult with an advanced solid tumor such as melanoma, head and neck, liver or kidney cancer. Both conserved end residues are part of each CDR3. The D gene is left open where the match is weak. Size is stated for part of the rows, as once, few or many counts, or as a class when the clone is expanded.

v_call	j_call	clone_size	d_call	cdr3_aa	cdr3_nt
TRBV27	TRBJ1-5	-	-	CAESHMLGNQPQHF	TGTGCCGAATCCCATATGTTGGGGAATCAGCCCCAGCATTTT
TRBV27	TRBJ1-6	-	-	CASTRTVLNNSPLHF	TGTGCCAGCACGAGGACAGTCCTGAATAATTCACCCCTCCACTTT
TRBV19	TRBJ1-2	-	-	CASSIGGAGYTF	TGTGCCAGTAGTATAGGGGGGGCAGGCTACACCTTC
TRBV9	TRBJ2-2	-	TRBD1	CASSVVGGIGELFF	TGTGCCAGCAGCGTAGTAGGGGGCATCGGGGAGCTGTTTTTT
TRBV6-1	TRBJ2-3	-	TRBD2	CASGTSGRANTQYF	TGTGCCAGCGGGACTAGCGGGAGGGCGAATACGCAGTATTTT
TRBV28	TRBJ1-1	-	-	CASSLNKRAFF	TGTGCCAGCAGTTTAAACAAGAGAGCTTTCTTT
TRBV28	TRBJ2-7	few	-	CASTDFYEQYF	TGTGCCAGCACCGACTTCTACGAGCAGTACTTC
TRBV11-3	TRBJ2-1	-	TRBD2	CASSASLAGVSNEQFF	TGTGCCAGCAGCGCATCACTAGCGGGAGTCAGCAATGAGCAGTTCTTC
TRBV7-9	TRBJ2-1	-	TRBD1	CASSLALGQGLFNEQFF	TGTGCCAGCAGCTTAGCGCTGGGACAGGGGTTGTTCAATGAGCAGTTCTTC
TRBV7-8	TRBJ1-3	-	-	CASSLTGSRSGNTIYF	TGTGCCAGCAGCTTAACGGGGAGCCGCTCTGGAAACACCATATATTTT
TRBV6-6	TRBJ2-6	-	TRBD1	CASSSDRAGANVLTF	TGTGCCAGCAGTTCAGACAGGGCTGGGGCCAACGTCCTGACTTTC
TRBV6-5	TRBJ1-4	-	-	CASSALRTGEKLFF	TGTGCCAGCAGTGCCCTCCGGACCGGTGAAAAACTGTTTTTT
TRBV7-2	TRBJ1-1	few	-	CASFRETEAFF	TGTGCCAGCTTCAGGGAGACTGAAGCTTTCTTT
TRBV28	TRBJ2-7	-	TRBD1	CASGKTGLNYEQYF	TGTGCCAGCGGTAAGACAGGGCTTAACTACGAGCAGTACTTC
TRBV7-2	TRBJ2-5	-	-	CASSPQVSGQETQYF	TGTGCCAGCAGCCCACAGGTCAGCGGCCAAGAGACCCAGTACTTC
TRBV11-2	TRBJ2-7	-	-	CASSPQGLPYEQYF	TGTGCCAGCAGCCCCCAAGGACTTCCCTACGAGCAGTACTTC
TRBV11-3	TRBJ2-5	few	-	CASRRRDTHQETQYF	TGTGCCAGCAGGCGACGGGACACCCACCAAGAGACCCAGTACTTC
TRBV5-1	TRBJ1-2	-	-	CASSEDGSYGYTF	TGCGCCAGCAGCGAGGACGGTTCCTATGGCTACACCTTC
TRBV28	TRBJ1-4	-	TRBD1	CAASQGAQREKLFF	TGTGCCGCTAGTCAGGGGGCGCAACGTGAAAAACTGTTTTTT
TRBV7-3	TRBJ2-1	-	TRBD2	CASSPRGSGSFSEQFF	TGTGCCAGCAGCCCCCGGGGTAGCGGGAGCTTCAGTGAGCAGTTCTTC
TRBV6-5	TRBJ1-2	-	-	CASSYSGGGVYGYTF	TGTGCCAGCAGTTACTCGGGTGGGGGTGTCTATGGCTACACCTTC
TRBV2	TRBJ1-2	-	TRBD1	CASSAGQQGNYGYTF	TGTGCCAGCAGTGCGGGACAGCAGGGGAACTATGGCTACACCTTC
TRBV5-4	TRBJ1-1	-	-	CASSVRVSTEAFF	TGTGCCAGCAGCGTCAGGGTCAGCACTGAAGCTTTCTTT
TRBV10-3	TRBJ2-5	-	-	CAISARTPQETQYF	TGTGCCATCAGTGCCCGGACACCACAAGAGACCCAGTACTTC
TRBV7-9	TRBJ2-3	once	TRBD1	CASSSLGTATDTQYF	TGTGCCAGCAGCTCCCTAGGGACAGCAACAGATACGCAGTATTTT
TRBV11-3	TRBJ2-3	-	TRBD2	CASSLDLIGLAGVDDTQYF	TGTGCCAGCAGCTTAGACCTCATCGGACTAGCGGGAGTTGACGATACGCAGTATTTT
TRBV19	TRBJ2-2	-	-	CASSAGPMNTGELFF	TGTGCCAGTAGTGCAGGGCCTATGAACACCGGGGAGCTGTTTTTT
TRBV6-5	TRBJ2-3	-	TRBD1	CASSRGRSDTQYF	TGTGCCAGCAGCAGGGGGCGCTCAGATACGCAGTATTTT
TRBV6-5	TRBJ2-3	-	-	CASSYSHLGTDTQYF	TGTGCCAGCAGTTACTCGCACCTAGGCACAGATACGCAGTATTTT
TRBV6-5	TRBJ1-5	few	-	CASSSPQDQPQHF	TGTGCCAGCAGTTCGCCCCAAGATCAGCCCCAGCATTTT
TRBV5-4	TRBJ1-2	-	-	CASSSGLSGYTF	TGTGCCAGCAGCTCGGGGCTTAGCGGCTACACCTTC
TRBV2	TRBJ2-1	-	-	CASRPIENEQFF	TGTGCCAGCAGGCCCATAGAGAATGAGCAGTTCTTC